What follows are 23 T cell receptor beta chains derived from one specimen sequenced in a study of blood T cell repertoires in COVID-19 (dated by TCRdb to 2018 to 2021). Libraries were constructed by the immunoSEQ multiplex PCR assay. TCRdb provides this immuneACCESS table in a form limited to in-frame rearrangements. Some clones are lacking; in checked studies, under half of them reflect an unresolved V gene, and why the rest are absent is not known. Recorded for this sample are 150,000 to 200,000 clones; roughly 86% of them occurred a single time. The top ten hold 7% to 10% of the sample. The sequenced material came from PBMCs or T cells enriched from blood (not recorded which). The receptors come from a woman younger than 45 who had recovered from COVID-19.

V is TRBV5-4 and J is TRBJ2-1; 9 bases line up with TRBD1. With V trimmed by 4 bases and J by 5 bases, 7 bases remained unmatched. The germline V gene has CDR1 SGHNT and CDR2 YYREEE (reference sequence). This CDR3 has 15 amino acids. CDR3 sequence (DNA): TGTGCCAGCAGCCCGGGCCGGACAGGGGACAATGAGCAGTTCTTC. Amino acid sequence: CASSPGRTGDNEQFF.

The CDR3: CASSQEIGLYNEQFF. The CDR3 nucleotides are TGTGCCAGCAGCCAAGAGATAGGACTGTACAATGAGCAGTTCTTC. V and J are TRBV14 and TRBJ2-1, with D tentatively TRBD2 (5 bases). This CDR3 has 15 amino acids. CDR1 is SGHDN and CDR2 is FVKESK in the germline V gene. Trimming pared 0 bases from V and 4 bases from J, leaving 10 bases between.

The J gene is TRBJ2-7, the V gene TRBV9, with TRBD1 matching over 9 bases. After removal of 4 bases from V and 7 bases from J, the junction contained 9 bases not matched to a gene. CDR1 and CDR2 from the germline V gene are SGDLS and YYNGEE. The CDR3 is 14 residues long. CDR3 nucleotide sequence: TGTGCCAGCAGCACCCAGACAGGGGGAGGGGAGCAGTACTTC. This sequence encodes CASSTQTGGGEQYF.

V is TRBV12-3 or TRBV12-4 and J is TRBJ2-3, with 8 bases lining up with TRBD2. Trimming cost V 4 bases and J 7 bases; bases outside gene matches: 4. The CDR3 runs 13 residues. The CDR3 coding sequence is TGTGCCAGCAGTTCTAGCGGGCGTAATACGCAGTATTTT. Its translation is CASSSSGRNTQYF.

The V and J genes are TRBV7-9 and TRBJ2-1; 7 bases fit TRBD1. The CDR3 runs 15 residues. CDR1 SEHNR and CDR2 FQNEAQ come from the germline V gene (reference sequence). The V gene end was trimmed by 5 bases and the J gene end by 4 bases; junction bases not matched to a gene: 8. Written as DNA, the CDR3 is TGTGCCAGCAGCCTAACAGGGGCAAAGTACAATGAGCAGTTCTTC. It codes for CASSLTGAKYNEQFF.

V is TRBV19 and J is TRBJ1-4, with 7 bases aligning to TRBD1. Germline CDR1 reads LNHDA; CDR2 reads SQIVND (reference sequence). This CDR3 is 16 amino acids long. Germline trimming cut 6 bases from V and 5 bases from J; bases unmatched to any gene: 12. The CDR3 DNA sequence: TGTGCCAGTAGGAAAGCCGGGACAGCTTTGAATGAAAAACTGTTTTTT. As protein: CASRKAGTALNEKLFF.

The J gene is TRBJ1-6, the V gene TRBV2; 10 positions match TRBD1. Germline V gene lookup returns CDR1 SNHLY and CDR2 FYNNEI. Trimming at V came to 7 bases and at J to 8 bases, leaving 2 bases not matched to a gene. The CDR3 length is 13 residues. The DNA of the CDR3 is TGTGCCAGCAAGGACAGGGGGTATTCACCCCTCCACTTT. The encoded protein is CASKDRGYSPLHF.

The table lists this clone with a count of one. The DNA of the CDR3 is TGTGCCAGCAGGATAGGGACTAGCGACTCCTACGAGCAGTACTTC. Protein product: CASRIGTSDSYEQYF. The gene calls are TRBV6-4 and TRBJ2-7; 10 bases map to TRBD2. The V segment lost 6 bases and the J segment 0 bases; nucleotides outside the gene matches: 5. Germline CDR1 is MRHNA and CDR2 is SNTAGT. The CDR3 extends over 15 amino acids.

The chain employs TRBV19 and TRBJ2-2; TRBD2 might be the D (5 bases). Trimming pared 7 bases from V and 6 bases from J, leaving 18 bases between. The CDR3 consists of 15 residues. The germline CDR1 and CDR2 sequences are LNHDA and SQIVND (reference sequence). CDR3 nucleotide sequence: TGTGCCAGTATAAAGGAACGGGGATTGCCCGGGGAGCTGTTTTTT. It is translated as CASIKERGLPGELFF.

This sequence joins TRBV28 and TRBJ2-2; 8 bases match TRBD2. Losses at the gene ends were 2 bases for V and 4 bases for J; bases not matched to a gene: 0. Per the germline V gene, CDR1 is MDHEN and CDR2 is SYDVKM. This CDR3 region has 14 residues. This chain's CDR3 is CASSLLAGTGELFF. CDR3 DNA: TGTGCCAGCAGTTTACTAGCGGGCACCGGGGAGCTGTTTTTT. The full variable domain, in which reference TRBV28 and TRBJ2-2 provide the parts outside the CDR3, is DVKVTQSSRYLVKRTGEKVFLECVQDMDHENMFWYRQDPGLGLRLIYFSYDVKMKEKGDIPEGYSVSREKKERFSLILESASTNQTSMYLCASSLLAGTGELFFGEGSRLTVL.

A single count supports this clone. The genes are TRBV7-9 and TRBJ2-3; 7 bases match TRBD1. The trim removed 0 bases at V and 3 bases at J, leaving 3 bases unmatched. CDR1 and CDR2 from the germline V gene are SEHNR and FQNEAQ (reference sequence). The CDR3 has 15 amino acids. The CDR3 is CASSLAAGGTDTQYF. The CDR3 DNA sequence: TGTGCCAGCAGCTTAGCGGCAGGGGGAACAGATACGCAGTATTTT.

The chain combines TRBV6-5 with TRBJ1-5; 7 bases align to TRBD1. Trimming removed 6 bases from V and 7 bases from J; junction bases left unmatched: 3. Germline loops: CDR1 MNHEY, CDR2 SVGAGI. The CDR3 is 12 amino acids. CDR3 DNA: TGTGCCAGCAGCCAGGGGGTCCAGCCCCAGCATTTT. Translated: CASSQGVQPQHF.

This clone was counted between two and nine times. V gene TRBV10-3 combines with J gene TRBJ1-6; a weak D match, TRBD1 (5 bases). The germline V gene has CDR1 ENHRY and CDR2 SYGVKD. The CDR3 consists of 15 residues. Trimming stripped 10 bases from V and 9 bases from J, with 22 bases between. CDR3 bases: TGTGCCAGCAGGGAGGGCGCGGGGACGGGTTCACCCCTCCACTTT. Encoded protein: CASREGAGTGSPLHF.

The V call is TRBV27, the J call TRBJ2-3, with 10 nucleotides matching TRBD2. Germline V gene data show CDR1 as MNHEY and CDR2 as SMNVEV (reference sequence). This CDR3 has 18 residues. V lost 3 bases, J lost 3 bases, and 12 bases stayed unmatched. CDR3 DNA sequence: TGTGCCAGCAGTTTTGGACTAGCGCTAGCGGGAGTTACAGATACGCAGTATTTT. Translated: CASSFGLALAGVTDTQYF.

V usage is TRBV7-6 and J usage is TRBJ2-1; TRBD2 is a possible D gene (6 bases). V gave up 1 base and J gave up 8 bases, with 12 bases separating them. Germline-derived CDR1 and CDR2 are SGHVS and FNYEAQ. The CDR3 runs to 14 residues. The CDR3, as DNA: TGTGCCAGCAGCTTAGTGCTCGGGAGAGATGAGCAGTTCTTC. This sequence encodes CASSLVLGRDEQFF.

J is TRBJ2-1 and V is TRBV7-9; no clear D gene. Germline loops: CDR1 SEHNR, CDR2 FQNEAQ (reference sequence). The CDR3 is 16 amino acids. Trimming removed 2 bases from V and 0 bases from J, with 11 bases in between. The CDR3 loop reads CASSLIWASSYNEQFF. The CDR3 nucleotides are TGTGCCAGCAGCTTAATTTGGGCGAGCTCCTACAATGAGCAGTTCTTC.

This clone was recorded once. This rearrangement joins TRBV9 to TRBJ2-1; a possible D gene is TRBD1 (5 bases). There are 16 residues in the CDR3. The ends were cut back, 2 bases at V and 2 bases at J, with 14 bases in the middle. CDR1 and CDR2 from the germline V gene are SGDLS and YYNGEE. The CDR3: CASSVSRVRPYNEQFF. CDR3 DNA: TGTGCCAGCAGCGTCTCCAGGGTGCGGCCCTACAATGAGCAGTTCTTC.

This CDR3 is CATTFGAGWNTEAFF. The CDR3 nucleotides read TGTGCCACAACATTCGGAGCAGGGTGGAACACTGAAGCTTTCTTT. The chain carries TRBV11-2 and TRBJ1-1; D is possibly TRBD1 (5 bases). The V gene lost 10 bases and the J gene lost 1 base, with 19 bases spanning the gap. This CDR3 spans 15 amino acids. Germline CDR1 and CDR2: SGHAT and FQNNGV.

The chain's CDR3 is CASSQPLAGVLEQYF. CDR3 sequence (DNA): TGTGCCAGCAGCCAACCCCTAGCGGGAGTCCTCGAGCAGTACTTC. The rearrangement uses TRBV3-1 (or the pseudogene TRBV3-2) and TRBJ2-7; TRBD2 matches at 10 bases. Germline-derived CDR1 and CDR2 are LGHDT and YNNKEL (reference sequence). CDR3 length: 15 amino acids. Germline trimming cut 2 bases from V and 6 bases from J; bases unmatched to any gene: 7.

The V call is TRBV27, the J call TRBJ1-6, with TRBD1 matching 8 bases. The ends lost 4 bases at V and 6 bases at J; junction bases unmatched: 5. The CDR3 spans 15 residues. Germline V gene sequence: CDR1 MNHEY, CDR2 SMNVEV (reference sequence). The CDR3 loop reads CASSWVDRGNSPLHF. CDR3 DNA sequence: TGTGCCAGCAGTTGGGTCGACAGGGGTAATTCACCCCTCCACTTT.

This chain links TRBV18 with TRBJ1-6; weak D call: TRBD1 (6 bases). The V gene lost 0 bases and the J gene lost 7 bases, with 10 bases spanning the gap. CDR1 is KGHSH and CDR2 is LQKENI in the germline V gene. CDR3 size: 15 residues. CDR3 DNA sequence: TGTGCCAGCTCACCACCCCTCGACAGGAATTCACCCCTCCACTTT. Translating gives CASSPPLDRNSPLHF.

The V gene is TRBV5-1, the J gene TRBJ2-1, with a possible D match to TRBD1 (5 bases). With 0 bases removed from V and 1 base from J, the gap between germline ends came to 11 bases. The CDR3 has 16 amino acids. Germline V gene data show CDR1 as SGHRS and CDR2 as YFSETQ. For the CDR3, the DNA is TGCGCCAGCAGCTTGGCCCCAGGGATATCCTACAATGAGCAGTTCTTC. Translation gives CASSLAPGISYNEQFF.

The rearrangement links TRBV6-1 to TRBJ1-6; 8 nucleotides line up with TRBD1. The CDR3 loop spans 18 amino acids. Germline CDR1 reads MNHNS; CDR2 reads SASEGT. Trimming at V came to 2 bases and at J to 9 bases, leaving 15 bases not matched to a gene. The CDR3 sequence: CASSEFLPQGAAGSPLHF. CDR3 bases: TGTGCCAGCAGTGAATTTTTGCCGCAGGGGGCGGCCGGTTCACCCCTCCACTTT.